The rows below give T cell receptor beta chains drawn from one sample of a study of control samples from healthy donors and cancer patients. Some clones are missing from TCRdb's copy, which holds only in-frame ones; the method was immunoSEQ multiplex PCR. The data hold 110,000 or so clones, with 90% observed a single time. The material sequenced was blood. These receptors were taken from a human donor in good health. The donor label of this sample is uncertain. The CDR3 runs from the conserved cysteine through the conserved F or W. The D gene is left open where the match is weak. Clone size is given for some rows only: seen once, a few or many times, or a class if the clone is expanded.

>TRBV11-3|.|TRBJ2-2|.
TGTGCCAGCAGCCAAGAGGCAGGAGGGTACACCGGGGAGCTGTTTTTT
CASSQEAGGYTGELFF
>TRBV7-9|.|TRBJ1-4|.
TGTGCCAGCAGCCCGAGAGGCACTAATGAAAAACTGTTTTTT
CASSPRGTNEKLFF
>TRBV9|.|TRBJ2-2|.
TGTGCCAGCAGCATTAGCCACAGGGAAGCGAACACCGGGGAGCTGTTTTTT
CASSISHREANTGELFF
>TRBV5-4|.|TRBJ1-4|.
TGTGCCAGCAGCCTAACGGCGACAGCCGGTAGTGGTATTAGTGAAAAACTGTTTTTT
CASSLTATAGSGISEKLFF
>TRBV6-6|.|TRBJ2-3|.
TGTGCCAGCCGGTACCTAGGGACAGATACGCAGTATTTT
CASRYLGTDTQYF
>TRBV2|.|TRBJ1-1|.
TGTGCCAGCAGTGTACTAGCGAACACTGAAGCTTTCTTT
CASSVLANTEAFF
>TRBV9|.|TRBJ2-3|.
TGTGCCAGCACCGCAGGGGGGTTTCGCACAGATACGCAGTATTTT
CASTAGGFRTDTQYF
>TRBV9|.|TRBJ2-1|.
TGTGCCAGCAGCGTAGTAGCGGCCAATAACAATGAGCAGTTCTTC
CASSVVAANNNEQFF
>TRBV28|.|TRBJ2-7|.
TGTGCCAGCAGTTTATTTCGGTCGAACTGGATGACAGAAGTTGTGTACGAGCAGTACTTC
CASSLFRSNWMTEVVYEQYF
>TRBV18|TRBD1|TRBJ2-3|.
TGTGCCAGCTCACCCGACAGGGTAGGGGCAGATACGCAGTATTTT
CASSPDRVGADTQYF
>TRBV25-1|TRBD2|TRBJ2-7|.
TGTGCCAGCAGTGAATTCGGACGACTAGCGTATAGCTCCTACGAGCAGTACTTC
CASSEFGRLAYSSYEQYF
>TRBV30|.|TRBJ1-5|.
TGTGCCTGGAGTGATTTGGGAGATAAGCCCCAGCATTTT
CAWSDLGDKPQHF
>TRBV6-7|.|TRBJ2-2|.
TGTGCCAGCAGTTACTCGATCCAGGGCCACCGGGAGCTGTTTTTT
CASSYSIQGHRELFF
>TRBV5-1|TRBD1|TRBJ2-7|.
TGCGCCAGCAGCTTGGCCAGACAGGGGGCTGACGAGCAGTACTTC
CASSLARQGADEQYF
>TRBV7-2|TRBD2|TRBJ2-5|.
TGTGCCAGCAGCTTAGGGACTAGCGGGGGGGCAGAGACCCAGTACTTC
CASSLGTSGGAETQYF
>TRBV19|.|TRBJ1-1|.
TGTGCCAGTAGTATGGACGGTACGAACACTGAAGCTTTCTTT
CASSMDGTNTEAFF
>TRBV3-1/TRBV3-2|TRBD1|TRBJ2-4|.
TGTGCCAGCAGCCACGGGACAGATAAAAACATTCAGTACTTC
CASSHGTDKNIQYF
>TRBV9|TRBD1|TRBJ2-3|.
TGTGCCAGCAGCGTAGCTCCTGGACAGGCCACAGATACGCAGTATTTT
CASSVAPGQATDTQYF
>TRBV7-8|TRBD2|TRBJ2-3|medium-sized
TGTGCCAGCAGCTTAGCTGGCGGGGGAGGAGATACGCAGTATTTT
CASSLAGGGGDTQYF
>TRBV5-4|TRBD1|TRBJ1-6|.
TGTGCCAGCAGCTTGGGAGGGGGCGGGAATTCACCCCTCCACTTT
CASSLGGGGNSPLHF
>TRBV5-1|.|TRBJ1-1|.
TGCGCCAGCAGCTTGGCCGCAGACCCCTACATGAACACTGAAGCTTTCTTT
CASSLAADPYMNTEAFF
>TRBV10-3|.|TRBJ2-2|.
TGTGCCATCAGCGGCGGGACAGCCAACACCGGGGAGCTGTTTTTT
CAISGGTANTGELFF
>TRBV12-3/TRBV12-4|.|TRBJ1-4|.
TGTGCCAGCAGTTTTTCGGGGGGCGAAAAACTGTTTTTT
CASSFSGGEKLFF
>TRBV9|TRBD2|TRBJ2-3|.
TGTGCCAGCACCCTCGGGGCGGGGGGGGGCACAGATACGCAGTATTTT
CASTLGAGGGTDTQYF
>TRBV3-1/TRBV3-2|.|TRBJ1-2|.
TGTGCCAGCAGCCAAAGGACAGCGGTCTATGGCTACACCTTC
CASSQRTAVYGYTF
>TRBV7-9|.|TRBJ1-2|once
TGTGCCAGCAGCTCAAACGAAGAGGGACCGGGTTATGGCTACACCTTC
CASSSNEEGPGYGYTF
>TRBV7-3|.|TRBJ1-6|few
TGTGCCAGCAGCTTATCCCGAAGCGATAATTCACCCCTCCACTTT
CASSLSRSDNSPLHF
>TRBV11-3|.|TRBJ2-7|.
TGTGCCAGCAGCTTAGTACCTAAGGGCGAGCAGTACTTC
CASSLVPKGEQYF
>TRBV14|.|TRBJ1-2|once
TGTGCCAGCAGCCCCGACCGGGGCAATTATGGCTACACCTTC
CASSPDRGNYGYTF
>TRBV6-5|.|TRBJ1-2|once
TGTGCCAGCGGTACAGAGATCTATGGCTACACCTTC
CASGTEIYGYTF
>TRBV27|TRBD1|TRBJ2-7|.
TGTGCCAGCAGTTTACGGGTACAGGGGGTGTGGGAGCAGTACTTC
CASSLRVQGVWEQYF
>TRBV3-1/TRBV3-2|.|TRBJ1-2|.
TGTGCCAGCAGCCAAGAAGGGCTCAGGGAGAGGGGCTACACCTTC
CASSQEGLRERGYTF
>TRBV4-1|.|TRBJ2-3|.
TGCGCCAGCAGCCAAGGGATAGCAACAAAATCCGATACGCAGTATTTT
CASSQGIATKSDTQYF
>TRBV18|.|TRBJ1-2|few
TGTGCCAGCTCACCGAACCACAACCCCGACTATGGCTACACCTTC
CASSPNHNPDYGYTF
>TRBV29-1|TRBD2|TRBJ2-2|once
TGCAGCGTTGAACGCGGGGGGCTCGGCACCGGGGAGCTGTTTTTT
CSVERGGLGTGELFF
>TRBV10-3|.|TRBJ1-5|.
TGTGCCATCAGTGAGTCTGGTGGCATGGGCAATCAGCCCCAGCATTTT
CAISESGGMGNQPQHF
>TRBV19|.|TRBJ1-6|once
TGTGCCAGTAAGGGTTCCTCGACCTCCTATAATTCACCCCTCCACTTT
CASKGSSTSYNSPLHF
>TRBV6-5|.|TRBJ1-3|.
TGTGCCAGCACCCTCGGAGGGACTGGAAACACCATATATTTT
CASTLGGTGNTIYF